This T cell receptor (beta chain) emerged from a study of shared clonotypes between healthy human individuals. Study results and limitations: Memory subsets had estimated richness that was generally smaller than that of naive subsets.

Data came from immunoSEQ multiplex PCR; TCRdb stores just in-frame clones and leaves some out. This sample carries 2.3 million or so clones, roughly 93% of them seen once, and the ten largest clones take around 0.4%. A word on this clone: Its antigen is still unknown.

The V gene's germline CDR1 is SGHTA and CDR2 FQGNSA. The CDR3 totals 15 residues. Trimming took 2 bases from V and 5 from J, leaving 12 bases between them. Sequencing was performed on naive CD4+ T cells from PBMCs. As for subset: CD45RA+ positively selected. The chain has TRBV7-2 and TRBJ1-4; the D gene is possibly TRBD1 (6 bases). This TCR came from a man aged 18 to 29 in good health. Some clones in this sample may be carry-over from other donors' samples. This chain's CDR3 is CASSLMTGTNEKLFF. Written as DNA, the CDR3 is TGTGCCAGCAGCTTAATGACAGGCACCAATGAAAAACTGTTTTTT.